Each of the 5 T cell receptor beta chains below was sequenced from the same sample in a study of blood T cell repertoires in COVID-19. TCRdb's copy holds only in-frame clones and misses some; the assay was immunoSEQ multiplex PCR. The data hold a few hundred thousand clones, with around 80% observed a single time. The sequenced material came from peripheral blood. These receptors were collected from a man aged 25 to 45 with active or convalescent COVID-19.

CDR3 nucleotides: TGTGCCAGCAGTTATAGAGGGTGGTCCCTCCACTTT. Protein product: CASSYRGWSLHF. The V call is TRBV6-5, the J call TRBJ1-6; D unresolved. The length of the CDR3 is 12 residues. Germline CDR1 and CDR2: MNHEY and SVGAGI. V was cut by 3 bases and J by 14 bases, with 11 bases left in between.

The chain employs TRBV7-9 and TRBJ1-2, with D hard to call. The CDR3 sequence is 13 residues long. Germline loops: CDR1 SEHNR, CDR2 FQNEAQ (reference sequence). Trimming removed 5 bases at V and 4 bases at J, with 11 bases between. The CDR3 reads CASSRTDPYGYTF. Here the CDR3 DNA reads TGTGCCAGCAGCCGTACAGATCCCTATGGCTACACCTTC.

Regarding this clone: The germline gene is not matched at one end of the junction; a read error may be the cause. The chain employs TRBV25-1 and TRBJ2-3; D possibly corresponds to TRBD2 (5 bases). The CDR3 is 14 amino acids. Germline assignment: CDR1 MGHDK and CDR2 SYGVNS. The CDR3 DNA reads as TGTGCCAGCAGTGAATGGGGTCAGGAGGTAGGTTTGGACTTT. Encoded protein: CASSEWGQEVGLDF.

A single count supports this clone. V gene TRBV6-5 combines with J gene TRBJ2-7, with 11 bases lining up with TRBD2. V dropped 7 bases and J dropped 6; count of bases not matched to a gene: 11. This CDR3 region has 15 residues. CDR1 and CDR2 from the germline V gene are MNHEY and SVGAGI. This CDR3 is CASKVAGGPLGEQYF. In DNA, the CDR3 is TGTGCCAGCAAGGTAGCGGGGGGGCCCCTCGGCGAGCAGTACTTC.

This chain links TRBV7-2 with TRBJ2-2; a weak D match, TRBD1 (6 bases). Trimming took 4 bases from V and 4 from J, leaving 13 bases between them. This CDR3 comprises 15 residues. CDR1 is SGHTA and CDR2 is FQGNSA in the germline V gene. This CDR3 reads CASSSQGTITGELFF. In DNA, the CDR3 is TGTGCCAGCAGCTCCCAGGGGACCATCACCGGGGAGCTGTTTTTT.